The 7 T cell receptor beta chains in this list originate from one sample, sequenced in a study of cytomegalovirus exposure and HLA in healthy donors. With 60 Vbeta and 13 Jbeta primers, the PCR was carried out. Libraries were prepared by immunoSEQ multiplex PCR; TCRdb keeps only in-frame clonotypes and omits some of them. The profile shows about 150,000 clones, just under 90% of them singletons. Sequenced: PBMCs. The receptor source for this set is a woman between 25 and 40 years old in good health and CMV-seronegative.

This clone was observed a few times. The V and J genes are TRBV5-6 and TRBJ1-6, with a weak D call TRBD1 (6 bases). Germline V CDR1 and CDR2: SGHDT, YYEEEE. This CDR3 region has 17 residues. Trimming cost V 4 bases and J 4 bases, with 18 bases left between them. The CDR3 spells CASSRLSDSDYNSPLHF. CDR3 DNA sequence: TGTGCCAGCAGCAGACTATCGGACAGTGATTATAATTCACCCCTCCACTTT.

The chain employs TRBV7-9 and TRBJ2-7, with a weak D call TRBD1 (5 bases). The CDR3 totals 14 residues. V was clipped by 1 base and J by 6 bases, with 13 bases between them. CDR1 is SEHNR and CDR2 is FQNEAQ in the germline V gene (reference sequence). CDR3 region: CASSLVGVFGEQYF. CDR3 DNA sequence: TGTGCCAGCAGCTTAGTAGGGGTTTTCGGCGAGCAGTACTTC.

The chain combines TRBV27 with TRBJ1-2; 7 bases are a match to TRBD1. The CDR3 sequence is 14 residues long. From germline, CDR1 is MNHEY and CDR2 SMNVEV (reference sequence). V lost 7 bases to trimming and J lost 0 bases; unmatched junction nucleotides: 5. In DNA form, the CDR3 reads TGTGCCAGCACCGCGACAGGGACTAACTATGGCTACACCTTC. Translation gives CASTATGTNYGYTF.

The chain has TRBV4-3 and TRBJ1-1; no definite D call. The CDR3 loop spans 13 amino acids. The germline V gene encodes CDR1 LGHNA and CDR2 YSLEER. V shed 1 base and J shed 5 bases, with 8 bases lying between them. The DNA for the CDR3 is TGCGCCAGCAGCCAAGGGACTGTGACTGAAGCTTTCTTT. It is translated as CASSQGTVTEAFF.

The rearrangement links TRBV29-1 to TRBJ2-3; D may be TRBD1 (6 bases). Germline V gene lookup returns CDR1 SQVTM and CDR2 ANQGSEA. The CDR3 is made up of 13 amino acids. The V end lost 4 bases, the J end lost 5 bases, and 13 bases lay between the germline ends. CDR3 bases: TGCAGCGTTGCAGGGGCCCTGAGAGATACGCAGTATTTT. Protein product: CSVAGALRDTQYF.

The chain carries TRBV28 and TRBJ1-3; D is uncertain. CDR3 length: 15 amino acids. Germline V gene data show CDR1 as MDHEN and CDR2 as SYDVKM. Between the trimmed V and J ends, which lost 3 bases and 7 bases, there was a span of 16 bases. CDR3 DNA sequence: TGTGCCAGCAGTTTGAGGAGTAGTTTAAGGAACACCATATATTTT. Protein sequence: CASSLRSSLRNTIYF.

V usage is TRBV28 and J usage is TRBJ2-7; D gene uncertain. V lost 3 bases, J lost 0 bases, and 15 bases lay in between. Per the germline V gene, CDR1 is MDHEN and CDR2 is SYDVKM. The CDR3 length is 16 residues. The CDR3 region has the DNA TGTGCCAGCAGTTTGCTAAACTCCCTACCCTCCTACGAGCAGTACTTC. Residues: CASSLLNSLPSYEQYF.